This TCR beta chain was profiled in a study of blood T cell repertoires in COVID-19. Study overall: The analysed material was cDNA or gDNA that came from T cells, B-cell-depleted T cells, or PBMCs.

Authors' data handling: Researchers report that nucleated cell counts were estimated from reference gene primer amplification. Sequencing used immunoSEQ multiplex PCR; TCRdb keeps in-frame clones, though not all of them. V and J calls and clone size are those listed in that table; D and trimming were worked out from the DNA. The sample includes approximately 150,000 clones, 60% to 85% of them seen just once. Germline V gene sequence: CDR1 SGHKS, CDR2 YYEKEE (reference sequence). The ends were cut back, 7 bases at V and 2 bases at J, with 10 bases in the middle. CDR3 length: 12 residues. The TCR originated in a man over 45 with acute or convalescent COVID-19. Material for sequencing was peripheral blood. V gene TRBV5-5 combines with J gene TRBJ2-7; a weak D match, TRBD2 (5 bases). The CDR3 sequence is CASEGTTYEQYF. The CDR3 nucleotides read TGTGCCAGCGAGGGAACTACCTACGAGCAGTACTTC.